Following are 8 T cell receptor beta chains from one sample sequenced in a study of OX40 agonist ivuxolimab in advanced cancers. This table comes from immunoSEQ multiplex PCR, and its TCRdb copy is limited to in-frame clones, with some not included. Of 50,000 to 65,000 clones in the sample, around 83% are singletons; the top ten hold approximately 4.5%. The material sequenced was CD4+ or CD8+ T cells sorted from blood, taken in a trial of the OX40 agonist ivuxolimab. The origin of the receptors is an adult with an advanced solid tumor such as melanoma, head and neck, liver or kidney cancer.

The chain combines TRBV5-6 with TRBJ2-1, with D possibly being TRBD1 (6 bases). V was shortened by 0 bases and J by 2 bases, with 9 bases between the two germline ends. The CDR3 has 15 residues. Looked up from germline, CDR1 is SGHDT and CDR2 is YYEEEE. In nucleotides, the CDR3 is TGTGCCAGCAGCTTGGGGGGGCGCCCCTACAATGAGCAGTTCTTC. Translating it yields CASSLGGRPYNEQFF.

The V and J genes are TRBV27 and TRBJ2-7; 13 bases line up with TRBD2. The CDR3 is 16 amino acids. V lost 6 bases, J lost 4 bases, and 9 bases stayed unmatched. Germline values: CDR1 MNHEY, CDR2 SMNVEV (reference sequence). Here the CDR3 DNA reads TGTGCCAGCAGCTCCCCTCGGACTAGCGGGAGATACGAGCAGTACTTC. It codes for CASSSPRTSGRYEQYF.

This sequence joins TRBV2 and TRBJ1-5; the D is unclear. Germline assignment: CDR1 SNHLY and CDR2 FYNNEI. Trimming shortened V by 6 bases and J by 4 bases, and 10 bases separated the two germline ends. The length of the CDR3 is 13 residues. CDR3: CASRLDPNQPQHF. The CDR3 nucleotides read TGTGCCAGCAGATTGGACCCAAATCAGCCCCAGCATTTT.

The V call is TRBV6-4, the J call TRBJ2-7; TRBD1 matches at 7 bases. The CDR3 is 14 residues long. V dropped 5 bases and J dropped 1; count of bases not matched to a gene: 5. Germline V gene lookup returns CDR1 MRHNA and CDR2 SNTAGT. CDR3 bases: TGTGCCAGCAGTAGGACAGGTGATTCCTACGAGCAGTACTTC. It is translated as CASSRTGDSYEQYF.

The chain is built from TRBV9 and TRBJ2-6; 10 nucleotides align to TRBD2. Per germline, CDR1 SGDLS and CDR2 YYNGEE. The V segment lost 0 bases and the J segment 0 bases; nucleotides outside the gene matches: 3. There are 18 residues in the CDR3. CDR3 sequence reads: CASSVDSGGRSGANVLTF. As DNA, the CDR3 is TGTGCCAGCAGCGTAGATAGCGGGGGGCGCTCTGGGGCCAACGTCCTGACTTTC.

V usage is TRBV19 and J usage is TRBJ1-5, with D maybe TRBD1 (5 bases). The germline gives CDR1 LNHDA, CDR2 SQIVND (reference sequence). V was trimmed by 6 bases and J by 3 bases, leaving 9 bases between them. The CDR3 extends over 13 amino acids. This CDR3 reads CASSGTVNQPQHF. As DNA, the CDR3 is TGTGCCAGTAGCGGGACCGTCAATCAGCCCCAGCATTTT.

The rearrangement uses TRBV7-9 and TRBJ2-4; D is unresolved. Trimming pared 2 bases from V and 2 bases from J, leaving 7 bases between. This CDR3 has 14 amino acids. CDR1 SEHNR and CDR2 FQNEAQ come from the germline V gene (reference sequence). The CDR3 nucleotides read TGTGCCAGCAGCTTATCACACTCCAAAAACATTCAGTACTTC. This encodes CASSLSHSKNIQYF.

The chain is built from TRBV9 and TRBJ1-2; TRBD1 matches 8 bases. Trimming took 5 bases from V and 8 from J; bases not matched to a gene: 11. Germline CDR1 and CDR2: SGDLS and YYNGEE. The CDR3 spans 14 residues. CDR3 residues: CASRRGQGAWGYTF. The DNA of the CDR3 is TGTGCCAGCAGGCGGGGGCAGGGGGCCTGGGGCTACACCTTC.